This T cell receptor (beta chain) is drawn from a study of response to subunit inactivated influenza vaccine. TCRdb reanalysed the RT-PCR reads using MiXCR and keeps one entry per CDR3 protein. Here the sample spans just under 550,000 distinct CDR3 sequences, roughly 23% being singletons. Germline V gene lookup returns CDR1 MDHEN and CDR2 SYDVKM. The CDR3 is 12 residues long. V lost 7 bases and J 5 bases, leaving 11 bases between the germline ends. The same sample was also used in a study of T cells expressing NK-cell markers. That report notes: The TCR beta cDNA came from 5'RACE template switching with UMIs.

The TCR sequence derives from a man aged 50 to 59 who received an inactivated influenza vaccine. The sequenced sample was CD4+ T cells sorted from PBMCs, obtained 11 to 12 days after vaccination. V is TRBV28 and J is TRBJ2-5; TRBD1 is a possible D gene (5 bases). The CDR3 loop reads CASNGAGETQYF. DNA of the CDR3: TGTGCCAGCAATGGGGCCGGGGAGACCCAGTACTTC. Filled out from reference TRBV28 and TRBJ2-5, the complete variable domain reads DVKVTQSSRYLVKRTGEKVFLECVQDMDHENMFWYRQDPGLGLRLIYFSYDVKMKEKGDIPEGYSVSREKKERFSLILESASTNQTSMYLCASNGAGETQYFGPGTRLLVL.